These T cell receptor beta chains were read from a single sample in a study of cytomegalovirus exposure and HLA in healthy donors. Produced via immunoSEQ multiplex PCR; TCRdb's table is partial and in-frame only. Of approximately 160,000 clones in the sample, around four fifths were seen once. The source material was PBMCs. These receptors originate from a man aged 25-45 years in good health and CMV-seropositive. CDR3s leave out the opening cysteine and the closing phenylalanine or tryptophan. A D gene is named only where the DNA matches it firmly. Some rows mark clone size as missing; the rest say once, few, many or name a class of expanded clone.

V: TRBV13; J: TRBJ1-1; D: -; size: -; CDR3: ASSLSPWGPVNTEAF
V: TRBV4-1; J: TRBJ1-2; D: -; size: few; CDR3: ASRPAPTDYYGYT
V: TRBV6-6; J: TRBJ1-2; D: TRBD1; size: -; CDR3: ASSYDRTGRYGYT
V: TRBV2; J: TRBJ1-4; D: -; size: -; CDR3: ASSDSGGLTNEKLF
V: TRBV29-1; J: TRBJ2-5; D: TRBD2; size: -; CDR3: SVQGVRGEETQY
V: TRBV13; J: TRBJ2-5; D: TRBD1; size: once; CDR3: ASSLEGAGGQETQY
V: TRBV2; J: TRBJ1-2; D: -; size: -; CDR3: ASSWDILNGYT
V: TRBV18; J: TRBJ1-2; D: TRBD1; size: -; CDR3: ASSPDRDRRGYT
V: TRBV5-4; J: TRBJ1-4; D: -; size: -; CDR3: ASSLGGDGEKLF
V: TRBV9; J: TRBJ2-3; D: TRBD1; size: -; CDR3: ASSAHRGSTDTQY
V: TRBV29-1; J: TRBJ2-7; D: TRBD1; size: -; CDR3: SVDLQGSYEQY
V: TRBV7-2; J: TRBJ2-5; D: TRBD2; size: -; CDR3: ASSVPGLAAETQY
V: TRBV7-9; J: TRBJ1-1; D: -; size: -; CDR3: ASSAGPNTEAF
V: TRBV4-1; J: TRBJ2-2; D: -; size: -; CDR3: ASSIRGSGELF
V: TRBV6-4; J: TRBJ1-1; D: -; size: -; CDR3: ASVSNTEAF
V: TRBV10-1; J: TRBJ1-2; D: -; size: few; CDR3: ASPDAGGYT
V: TRBV6-5; J: TRBJ2-7; D: -; size: -; CDR3: ASRLGRTPYEQY
V: TRBV4-3; J: TRBJ2-7; D: -; size: -; CDR3: ASSQDGRGLSYEQY
V: TRBV6-6; J: TRBJ2-3; D: -; size: -; CDR3: ACQGFTDTQY
V: TRBV20-1; J: TRBJ1-2; D: TRBD1; size: -; CDR3: SAQTGYGYT
V: TRBV7-3; J: TRBJ1-2; D: -; size: -; CDR3: ASSLNPPRGGTMYGYT
V: TRBV4-3; J: TRBJ2-3; D: TRBD2; size: few; CDR3: ASSYGGGNTDTQY
V: TRBV6-6; J: TRBJ2-1; D: -; size: -; CDR3: ASQGGNEQF
V: TRBV7-9; J: TRBJ1-1; D: -; size: -; CDR3: ASTPMIDRPNTEAF
V: TRBV13; J: TRBJ2-1; D: TRBD2; size: -; CDR3: ASSIGLAGTYEQF
V: TRBV6-4; J: TRBJ2-1; D: TRBD2; size: -; CDR3: ASSDESGGEDEQF
V: TRBV7-2; J: TRBJ2-3; D: TRBD1; size: -; CDR3: ASGPGTGLTDTQY
V: TRBV4-1; J: TRBJ2-3; D: TRBD2; size: -; CDR3: ASSLVAGTSSTDTQY
V: TRBV11-2; J: TRBJ2-7; D: -; size: -; CDR3: ASNPQGLFYEQY
V: TRBV5-1; J: TRBJ1-2; D: -; size: -; CDR3: ASSLVAATNYGYT
V: TRBV7-2; J: TRBJ1-2; D: -; size: -; CDR3: ASQPGRGAGYGYT
V: TRBV7-6; J: TRBJ2-3; D: TRBD2; size: -; CDR3: ASSLDHGGEADTQY
V: TRBV5-4; J: TRBJ2-5; D: TRBD2; size: -; CDR3: ASSFGTPGGETQY
V: TRBV7-2; J: TRBJ2-5; D: -; size: -; CDR3: ASSSLRLGAETQY
V: TRBV29-1; J: TRBJ1-2; D: TRBD1; size: -; CDR3: SAKTGLGYGYT
V: TRBV5-8; J: TRBJ2-1; D: TRBD2; size: -; CDR3: ASSLGEGTSGGHYNEQF
V: TRBV7-9; J: TRBJ2-1; D: -; size: -; CDR3: ASSLDTLYNEQF
V: TRBV10-1; J: TRBJ1-6; D: -; size: -; CDR3: ASSIRRGTDSPLH
V: TRBV6-6; J: TRBJ2-2; D: TRBD2; size: -; CDR3: ASSGTSGTGELF
V: TRBV4-1; J: TRBJ2-3; D: TRBD2; size: -; CDR3: ASSPFAGGPTDTQY